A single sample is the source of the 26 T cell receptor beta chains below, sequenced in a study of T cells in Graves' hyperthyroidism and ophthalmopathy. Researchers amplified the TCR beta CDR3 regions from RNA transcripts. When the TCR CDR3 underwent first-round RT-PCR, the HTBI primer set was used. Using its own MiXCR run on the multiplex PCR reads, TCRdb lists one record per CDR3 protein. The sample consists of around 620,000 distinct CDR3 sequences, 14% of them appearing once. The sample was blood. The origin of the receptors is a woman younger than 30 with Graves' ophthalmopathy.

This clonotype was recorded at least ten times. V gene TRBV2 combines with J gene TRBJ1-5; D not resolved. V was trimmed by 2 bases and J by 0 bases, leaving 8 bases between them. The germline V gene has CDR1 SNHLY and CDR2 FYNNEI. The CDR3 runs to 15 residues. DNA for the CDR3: TGTGCCAGCAGTGAATTGGGTTATAGCAATCAGCCCCAGCATTTT. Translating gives CASSELGYSNQPQHF. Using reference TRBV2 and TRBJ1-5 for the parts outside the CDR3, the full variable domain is EPEVTQTPSHQVTQMGQEVILRCVPISNHLYFYWYRQILGQKVEFLVSFYNNEISEKSEIFDDQFSVERPDGSNFTLKIRSTKLEDSAMYFCASSELGYSNQPQHFGDGTRLSIL.

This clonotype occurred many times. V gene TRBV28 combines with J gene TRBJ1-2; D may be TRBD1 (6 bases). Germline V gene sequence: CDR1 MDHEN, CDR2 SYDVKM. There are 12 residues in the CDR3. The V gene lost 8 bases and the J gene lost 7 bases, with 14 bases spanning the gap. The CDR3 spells CASRQVFGGYTF. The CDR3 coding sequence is TGTGCCAGCCGACAGGTATTTGGTGGCTACACCTTC.

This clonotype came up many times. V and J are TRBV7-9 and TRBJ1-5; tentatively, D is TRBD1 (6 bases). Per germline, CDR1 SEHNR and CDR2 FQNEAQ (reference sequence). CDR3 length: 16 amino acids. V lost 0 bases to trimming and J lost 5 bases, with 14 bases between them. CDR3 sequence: CASSLAVGGLHQPQHF. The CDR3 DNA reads TGTGCCAGCAGCTTAGCGGTCGGGGGGCTCCATCAGCCCCAGCATTTT.

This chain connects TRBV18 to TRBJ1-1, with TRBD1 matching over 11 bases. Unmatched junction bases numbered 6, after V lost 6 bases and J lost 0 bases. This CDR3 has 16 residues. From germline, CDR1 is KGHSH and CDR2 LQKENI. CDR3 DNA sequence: TGTGCCAGCTCGCGAGGACAGGGGGCCATGAACACTGAAGCTTTCTTT. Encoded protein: CASSRGQGAMNTEAFF.

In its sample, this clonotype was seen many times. CDR3 sequence: CASRRDNEQFF. CDR3 in DNA: TGTGCTAGTCGTAGGGACAATGAGCAGTTCTTC. V and J are TRBV12-5 and TRBJ2-1; D remains unclear. Germline CDR1 LGHNT, CDR2 FRNRAP. Trimming left V 8 bases short and J 5 bases short, with 7 bases between. The CDR3 loop spans 11 amino acids.

The CDR3 region is CASSQEGTLGVVNEQFF. CDR3 DNA: TGTGCCAGCAGCCAAGAAGGGACTTTAGGGGTGGTTAATGAGCAGTTCTTC. The rearrangement uses TRBV7-2 and TRBJ2-1; TRBD2 is a possible D gene (6 bases). Trimming removed 5 bases from V and 7 bases from J, with 24 bases in between. The CDR3 length is 17 residues. Germline V gene data show CDR1 as SGHTA and CDR2 as FQGNSA.

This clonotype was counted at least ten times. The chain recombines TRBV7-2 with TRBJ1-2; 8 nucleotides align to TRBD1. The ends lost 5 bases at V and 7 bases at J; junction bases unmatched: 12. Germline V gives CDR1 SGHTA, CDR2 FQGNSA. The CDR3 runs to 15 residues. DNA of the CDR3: TGTGCCAGCAGCCCCCTCGGACAGGGAGAGTTTGGCTACACCTTC. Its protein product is CASSPLGQGEFGYTF.

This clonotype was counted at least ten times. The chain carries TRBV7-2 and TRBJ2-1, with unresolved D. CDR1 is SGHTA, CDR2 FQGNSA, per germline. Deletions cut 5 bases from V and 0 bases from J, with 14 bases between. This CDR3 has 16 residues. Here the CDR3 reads CASSLKARYSYNEQFF. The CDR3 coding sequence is TGTGCCAGCAGCCTCAAGGCCCGTTACTCCTACAATGAGCAGTTCTTC.

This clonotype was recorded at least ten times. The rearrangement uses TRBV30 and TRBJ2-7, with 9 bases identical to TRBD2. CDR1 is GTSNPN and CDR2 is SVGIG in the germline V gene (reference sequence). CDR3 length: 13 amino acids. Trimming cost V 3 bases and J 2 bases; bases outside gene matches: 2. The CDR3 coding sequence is TGTGCCTGGAGCCTAGCGGGAACCTACGAGCAGTACTTC. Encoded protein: CAWSLAGTYEQYF.

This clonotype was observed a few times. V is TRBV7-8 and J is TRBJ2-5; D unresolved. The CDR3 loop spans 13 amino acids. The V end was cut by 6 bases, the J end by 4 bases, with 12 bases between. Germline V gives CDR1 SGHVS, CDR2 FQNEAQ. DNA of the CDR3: TGTGCCAGCAGAGGACCAGTGGGAGAGACCCAGTACTTC. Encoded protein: CASRGPVGETQYF.

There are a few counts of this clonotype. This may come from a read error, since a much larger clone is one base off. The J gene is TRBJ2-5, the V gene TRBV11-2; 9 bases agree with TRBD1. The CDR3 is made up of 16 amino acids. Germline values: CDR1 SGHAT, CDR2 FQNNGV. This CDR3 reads CARSSTRTGVRETQYF. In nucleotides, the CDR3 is TGTGCCCGCAGCTCTACTAGGACAGGGGTCAGAGAGACCCAGTACTTC.

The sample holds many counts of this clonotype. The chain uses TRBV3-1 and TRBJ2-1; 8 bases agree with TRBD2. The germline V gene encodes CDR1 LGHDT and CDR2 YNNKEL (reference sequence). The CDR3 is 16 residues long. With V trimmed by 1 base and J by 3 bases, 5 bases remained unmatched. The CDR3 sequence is CASSQGALAVYNEQFF. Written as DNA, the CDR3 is TGTGCCAGCAGCCAAGGCGCACTAGCGGTCTACAATGAGCAGTTCTTC.

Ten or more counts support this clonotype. CDR3: CASSYSRTGGSTYNEQFF. The CDR3 DNA reads TGTGCCAGCAGTTACTCTCGGACAGGGGGGTCCACCTACAATGAGCAGTTCTTC. This chain links TRBV6-2 or TRBV6-3 with TRBJ2-1, with 10 bases aligning to TRBD1. Trimming took 0 bases from V and 2 from J; bases not matched to a gene: 7. This CDR3 is built from 18 residues. The germline gives CDR1 MNHEY, CDR2 SVGEGT.

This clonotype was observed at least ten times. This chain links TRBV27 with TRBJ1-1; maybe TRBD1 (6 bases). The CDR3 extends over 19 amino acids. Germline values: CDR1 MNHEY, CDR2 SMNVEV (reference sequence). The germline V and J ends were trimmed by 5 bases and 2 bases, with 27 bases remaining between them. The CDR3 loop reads CASSLRGGAGPRANTEAFF. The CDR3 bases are TGTGCCAGCAGTCTGCGGGGGGGCGCAGGGCCGAGAGCTAACACTGAAGCTTTCTTT.

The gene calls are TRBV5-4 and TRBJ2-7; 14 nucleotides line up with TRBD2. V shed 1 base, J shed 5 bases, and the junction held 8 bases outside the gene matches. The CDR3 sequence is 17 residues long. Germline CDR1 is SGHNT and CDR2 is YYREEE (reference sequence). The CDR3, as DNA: TGTGCCAGCAGCTTGCCTTCGGGACTAGCGGGAGTCCACGAGCAGTACTTC. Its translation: CASSLPSGLAGVHEQYF.

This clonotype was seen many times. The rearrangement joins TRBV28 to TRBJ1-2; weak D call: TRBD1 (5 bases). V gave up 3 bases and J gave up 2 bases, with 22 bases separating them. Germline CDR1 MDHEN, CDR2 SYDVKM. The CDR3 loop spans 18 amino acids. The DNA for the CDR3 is TGTGCCAGCAGTTTGTTAGGTCCAGGGAGGGCTGTAAACTATGGCTACACCTTC. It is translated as CASSLLGPGRAVNYGYTF.

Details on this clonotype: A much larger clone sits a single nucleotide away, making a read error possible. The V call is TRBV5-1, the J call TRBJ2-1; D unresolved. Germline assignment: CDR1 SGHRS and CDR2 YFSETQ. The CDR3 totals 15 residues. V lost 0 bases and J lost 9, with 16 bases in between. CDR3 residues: CASSLGNLQISEQFF. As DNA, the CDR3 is TGCGCCAGCAGCTTGGGGAATCTTCAGATTAGTGAGCAGTTCTTC. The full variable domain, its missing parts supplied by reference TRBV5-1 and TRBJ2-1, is KAGVTQTPRYLIKTRGQQVTLSCSPISGHRSVSWYQQTPGQGLQFLFEYFSETQRNKGNFPGRFSGRQFSNSRSEMNVSTLELGDSALYLCASSLGNLQISEQFFGPGTRLTVL.

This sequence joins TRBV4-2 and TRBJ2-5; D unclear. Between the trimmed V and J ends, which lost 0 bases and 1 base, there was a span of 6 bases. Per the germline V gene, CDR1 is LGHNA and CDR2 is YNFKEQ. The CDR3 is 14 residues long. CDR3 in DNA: TGTGCCAGCAGCCAAGAAAGGGTCCAAGAGACCCAGTACTTC. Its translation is CASSQERVQETQYF.

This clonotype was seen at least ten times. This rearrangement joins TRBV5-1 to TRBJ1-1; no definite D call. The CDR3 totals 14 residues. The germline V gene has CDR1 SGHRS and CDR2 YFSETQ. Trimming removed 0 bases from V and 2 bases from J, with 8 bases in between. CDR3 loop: CASSLAPANTEAFF. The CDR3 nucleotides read TGCGCCAGCAGCTTGGCCCCGGCAAACACTGAAGCTTTCTTT.

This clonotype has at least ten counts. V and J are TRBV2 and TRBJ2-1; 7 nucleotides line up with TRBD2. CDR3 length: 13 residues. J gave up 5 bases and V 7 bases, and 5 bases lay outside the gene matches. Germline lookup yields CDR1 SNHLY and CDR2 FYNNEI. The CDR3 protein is CASTERDDNEQFF. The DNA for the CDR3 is TGTGCCAGCACTGAGCGGGACGACAATGAGCAGTTCTTC.

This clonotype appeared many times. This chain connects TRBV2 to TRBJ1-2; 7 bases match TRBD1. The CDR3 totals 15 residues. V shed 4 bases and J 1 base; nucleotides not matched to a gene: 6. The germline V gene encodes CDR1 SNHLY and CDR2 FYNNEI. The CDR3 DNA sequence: TGTGCCAGCAGTGTAGTAGACAGGGTTAACTATGGCTACACCTTC. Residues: CASSVVDRVNYGYTF. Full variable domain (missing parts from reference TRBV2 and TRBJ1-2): EPEVTQTPSHQVTQMGQEVILRCVPISNHLYFYWYRQILGQKVEFLVSFYNNEISEKSEIFDDQFSVERPDGSNFTLKIRSTKLEDSAMYFCASSVVDRVNYGYTFGSGTRLTVV.

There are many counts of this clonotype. The CDR3 loop is CASSSQTRGTEQFF. The CDR3 coding sequence is TGTGCCAGCAGCTCACAAACCCGTGGTACTGAGCAGTTCTTC. The chain uses TRBV11-3 and TRBJ2-1, with no clear D. CDR1 SGHNT and CDR2 YENEEA come from the germline V gene. Trimming removed 4 bases at V and 9 bases at J, with 16 bases between. The CDR3 consists of 14 residues.

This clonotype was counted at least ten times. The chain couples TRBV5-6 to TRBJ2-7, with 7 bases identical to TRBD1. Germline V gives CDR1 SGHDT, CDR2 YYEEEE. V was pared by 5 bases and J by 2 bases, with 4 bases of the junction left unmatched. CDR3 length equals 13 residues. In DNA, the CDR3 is TGTGCCAGCAGTCGACAGGGACCCTACGAGCAGTACTTC. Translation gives CASSRQGPYEQYF.

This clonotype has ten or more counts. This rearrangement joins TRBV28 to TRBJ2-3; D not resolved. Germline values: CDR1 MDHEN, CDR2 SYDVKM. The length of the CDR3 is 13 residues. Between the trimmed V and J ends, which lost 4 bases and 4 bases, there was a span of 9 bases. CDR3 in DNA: TGTGCCAGCAGTTCCCTAGGGTCAGATACGCAGTATTTT. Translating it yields CASSSLGSDTQYF.

CDR3 sequence reads: CASRQPGDTQYF. CDR3 coding DNA: TGCGCCAGCAGGCAGCCTGGGGATACGCAGTATTTT. The chain recombines TRBV4-1 with TRBJ2-3; D ambiguous. Germline CDR1 reads MGHRA; CDR2 reads YSYEKL. This CDR3 comprises 12 residues. V was trimmed by 6 bases and J by 6 bases, leaving 10 bases between them.

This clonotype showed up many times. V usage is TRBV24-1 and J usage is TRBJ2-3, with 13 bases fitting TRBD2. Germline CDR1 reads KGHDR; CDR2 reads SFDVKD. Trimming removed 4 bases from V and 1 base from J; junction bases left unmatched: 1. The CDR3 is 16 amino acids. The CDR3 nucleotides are TGTGCCACCAGTGACGGACTAGCGGGGGGCACAGATACGCAGTATTTT. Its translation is CATSDGLAGGTDTQYF.